This TCR beta chain was retrieved from a study of PD-1 blockade in classical Hodgkin lymphoma. The overall study: Treatment was intravenous nivolumab, 3 mg/kg every 2 weeks, until progression.

The protocol was immunoSEQ multiplex PCR, while the TCRdb copy is restricted to in-frame clones and leaves out a portion. Of tens of thousands of clones in the sample, 87% were seen once. Time point in this sample: cycle 4 day 1 (C4D1), after more than five weeks of nivolumab. No patient escaped relapse after autologous stem cell transplantation, and brentuximab vedotin exposure varied. Complete response, partial response or progressive disease were the best responses. This CDR3 spans 15 amino acids. Germline CDR1 reads SGHRS; CDR2 reads YFSETQ. V gave up 4 bases and J gave up 5 bases, with 16 bases separating them.

The chain employs TRBV5-1 and TRBJ2-1; TRBD2 is a possible D gene (6 bases). The sequencing used peripheral blood mononuclear cells (PBMCs), collected before the fourth cycle of nivolumab. The sequence derives from a human donor with classical Hodgkin lymphoma. CDR3 in DNA: TGCGCCAGCAGCGCATCCGGGACTCCTGACAATGAGCAGTTCTTC. Translating gives CASSASGTPDNEQFF.